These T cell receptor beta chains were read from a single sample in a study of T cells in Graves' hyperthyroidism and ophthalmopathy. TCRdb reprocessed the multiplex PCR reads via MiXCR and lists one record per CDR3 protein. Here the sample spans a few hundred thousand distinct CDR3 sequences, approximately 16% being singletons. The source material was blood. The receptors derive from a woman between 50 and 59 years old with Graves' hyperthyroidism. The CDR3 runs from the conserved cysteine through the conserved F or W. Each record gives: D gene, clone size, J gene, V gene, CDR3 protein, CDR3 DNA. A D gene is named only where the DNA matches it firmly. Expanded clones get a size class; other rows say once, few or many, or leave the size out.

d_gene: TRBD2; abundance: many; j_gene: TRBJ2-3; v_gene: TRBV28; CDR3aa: CASSPPLAGTDTQYF; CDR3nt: TGTGCCAGCAGTCCCCCCCTAGCGGGCACAGATACGCAGTATTTT
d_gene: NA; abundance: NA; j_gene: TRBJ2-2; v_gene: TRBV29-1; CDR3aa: CSVDGLNTGELFF; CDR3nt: TGCAGCGTGGACGGATTGAACACCGGGGAGCTGTTTTTT
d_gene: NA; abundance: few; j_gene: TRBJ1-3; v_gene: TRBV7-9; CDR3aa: CASSPDLHSGNTIYF; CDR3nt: TGTGCCAGCAGCCCGGACCTCCACTCTGGAAACACCATATATTTT
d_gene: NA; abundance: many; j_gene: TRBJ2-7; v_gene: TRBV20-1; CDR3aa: CSARWERGYEQYF; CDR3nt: TGCAGTGCCAGATGGGAGCGAGGCTACGAGCAGTACTTC
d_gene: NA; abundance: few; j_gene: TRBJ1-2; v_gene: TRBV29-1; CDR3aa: CSVEGRAGYTF; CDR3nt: TGCAGCGTTGAAGGGAGGGCAGGCTACACCTTC
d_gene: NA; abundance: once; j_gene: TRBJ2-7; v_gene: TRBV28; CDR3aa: CASSLGTFYEQYF; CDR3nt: TGTGCCAGCAGTCTTGGGACTTTCTACGAGCAGTACTTC
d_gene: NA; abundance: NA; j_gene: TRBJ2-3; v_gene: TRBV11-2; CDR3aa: CASSLVLSVTDTQYF; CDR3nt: TGTGCCAGCAGCTTAGTCCTGAGCGTCACAGATACGCAGTATTTT
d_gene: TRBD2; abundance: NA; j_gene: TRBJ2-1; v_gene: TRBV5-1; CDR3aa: CASSLDGSGSFYEQSF; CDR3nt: TGCGCCAGCAGCTTGGATGGTAGCGGGAGTTTCTATGAGCAGTCCTTC
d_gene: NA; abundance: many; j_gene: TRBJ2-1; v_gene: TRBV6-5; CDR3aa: CASSYSSTPYNEQFF; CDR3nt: TGTGCCAGCAGTTACTCGTCAACCCCCTACAATGAGCAGTTCTTC
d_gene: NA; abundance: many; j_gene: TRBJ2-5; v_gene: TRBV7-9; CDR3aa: CASSLGQDALETQYF; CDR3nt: TGTGCCAGCAGCTTGGGTCAAGACGCTTTAGAGACCCAGTACTTC
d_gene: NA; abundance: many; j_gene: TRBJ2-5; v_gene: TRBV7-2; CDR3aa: CASKRGGETQYF; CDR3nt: TGTGCCAGCAAGAGGGGAGGAGAGACCCAGTACTTC
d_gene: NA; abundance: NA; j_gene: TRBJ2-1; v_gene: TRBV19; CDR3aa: CASSVTRFVDEQFF; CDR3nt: TGTGCCAGTAGTGTCACCAGGTTTGTGGATGAGCAGTTCTTC
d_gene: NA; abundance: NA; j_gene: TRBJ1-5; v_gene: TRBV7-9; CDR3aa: CASSSGQIYSNQPQHF; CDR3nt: TGTGCCAGCAGTAGCGGACAGATATATAGCAATCAGCCCCAGCATTTT
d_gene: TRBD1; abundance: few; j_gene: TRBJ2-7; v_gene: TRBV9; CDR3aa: CASSVEGQGSAEQYF; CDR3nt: TGTGCCAGCAGCGTTGAGGGACAGGGGTCTGCCGAGCAGTACTTC
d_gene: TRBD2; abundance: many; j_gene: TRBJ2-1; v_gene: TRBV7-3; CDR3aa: CASSSLAGARNEQFF; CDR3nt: TGTGCCAGCAGCTCATTAGCGGGAGCTAGGAATGAGCAGTTCTTC
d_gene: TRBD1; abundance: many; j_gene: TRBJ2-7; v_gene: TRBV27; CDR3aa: CASSLSGTESYEQYF; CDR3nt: TGTGCCAGCAGTTTATCTGGGACAGAAAGCTACGAGCAGTACTTC
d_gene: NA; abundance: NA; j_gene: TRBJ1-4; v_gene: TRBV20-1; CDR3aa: CSALVGGNNEKLFF; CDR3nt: TGCAGTGCTTTGGTCGGGGGGAATAATGAAAAACTGTTTTTT
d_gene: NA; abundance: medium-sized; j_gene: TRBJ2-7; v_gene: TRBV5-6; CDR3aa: CASSFYIYEQYF; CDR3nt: TGTGCCAGCAGCTTTTACATCTACGAGCAGTACTTC
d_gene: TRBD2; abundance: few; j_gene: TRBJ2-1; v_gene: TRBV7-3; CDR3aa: CASSLATSGSYEQFF; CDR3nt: TGTGCCAGCAGCTTAGCCACTAGCGGGAGCTATGAGCAGTTCTTC
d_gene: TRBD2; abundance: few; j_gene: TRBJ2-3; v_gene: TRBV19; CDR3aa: CASSPEREAGTDTQYF; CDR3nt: TGTGCCAGTAGTCCGGAGCGGGAGGCTGGGACAGATACGCAGTATTTT
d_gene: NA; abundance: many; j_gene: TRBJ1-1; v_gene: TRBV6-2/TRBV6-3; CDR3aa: CASSYRDDTEAFF; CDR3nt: TGTGCCAGCAGTTACCGGGACGACACTGAAGCTTTCTTT
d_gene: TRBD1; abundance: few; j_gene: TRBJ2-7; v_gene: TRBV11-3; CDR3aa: CASSANPTGAVLNEQYF; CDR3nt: TGTGCCAGCAGCGCTAACCCTACAGGGGCCGTACTCAACGAGCAGTACTTC
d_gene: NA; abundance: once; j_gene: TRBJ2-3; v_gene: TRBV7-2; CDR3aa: CASSLGLGLDTDTQYF; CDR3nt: TGTGCCAGCAGCTTAGGTCTAGGCCTCGACACAGATACGCAGTATTTT
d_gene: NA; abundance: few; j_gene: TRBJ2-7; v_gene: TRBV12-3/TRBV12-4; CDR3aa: CASSGSSLGEQYF; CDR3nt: TGTGCCAGCAGCGGGAGCTCGCTAGGCGAGCAGTACTTC
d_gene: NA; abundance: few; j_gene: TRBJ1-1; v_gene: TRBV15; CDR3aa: CATSRGGRGSNTEAFF; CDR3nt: TGTGCCACCAGCAGGGGGGGTAGGGGCTCGAACACTGAAGCTTTCTTT
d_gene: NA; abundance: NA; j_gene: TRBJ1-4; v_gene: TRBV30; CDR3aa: CAWSIGGATNEKLFF; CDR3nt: TGTGCCTGGAGTATTGGAGGAGCAACTAATGAAAAACTGTTTTTT
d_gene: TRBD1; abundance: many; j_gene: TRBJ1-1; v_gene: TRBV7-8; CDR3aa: CASSFGTGSNQRNTEAFF; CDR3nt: TGTGCCAGCAGCTTTGGGACAGGAAGTAATCAAAGGAACACTGAAGCTTTCTTT
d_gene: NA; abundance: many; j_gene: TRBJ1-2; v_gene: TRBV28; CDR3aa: CASSFAGSDGYTF; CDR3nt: TGTGCCAGCAGTTTTGCGGGATCCGATGGCTACACCTTC
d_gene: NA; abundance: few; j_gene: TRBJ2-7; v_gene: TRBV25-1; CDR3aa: CASVWDLKPDEQYF; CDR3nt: TGTGCCAGCGTATGGGACCTGAAACCCGACGAGCAGTACTTC
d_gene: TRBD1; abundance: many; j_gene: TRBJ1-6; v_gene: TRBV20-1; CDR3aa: CSARGQDNSPLHF; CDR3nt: TGCAGTGCTAGGGGACAGGACAACTCACCCCTCCACTTT
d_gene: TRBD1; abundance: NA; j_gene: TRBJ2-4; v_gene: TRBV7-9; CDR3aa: CASSLGGETGGVIQYF; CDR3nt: TGTGCCAGCAGCTTAGGTGGAGAGACAGGGGGGGTCATTCAGTACTTC
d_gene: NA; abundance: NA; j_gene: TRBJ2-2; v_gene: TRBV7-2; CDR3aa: CASSPTGGWTGELFF; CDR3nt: TGTGCCAGCAGCCCGACCGGGGGATGGACCGGGGAGCTGTTTTTT
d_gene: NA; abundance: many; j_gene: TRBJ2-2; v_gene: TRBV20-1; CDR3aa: CSVGGNTGELFF; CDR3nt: TGCAGTGTTGGGGGGAACACCGGGGAGCTGTTTTTT
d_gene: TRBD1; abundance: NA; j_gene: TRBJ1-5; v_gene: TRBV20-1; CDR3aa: CSATPRTGGNQPQHF; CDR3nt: TGCAGTGCAACCCCCCGGACAGGGGGCAATCAGCCCCAGCATTTT
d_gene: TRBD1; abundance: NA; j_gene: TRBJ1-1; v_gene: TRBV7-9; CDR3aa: CASSYPSDRGYTEAFF; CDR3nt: TGTGCCAGCAGTTACCCCTCCGACAGGGGATACACTGAAGCTTTCTTT
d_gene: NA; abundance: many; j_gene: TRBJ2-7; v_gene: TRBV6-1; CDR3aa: CASSDRYEQYF; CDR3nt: TGTGCCAGCAGTGACCGATACGAGCAGTACTTC
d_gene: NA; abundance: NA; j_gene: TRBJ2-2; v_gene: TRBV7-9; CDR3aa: CASSLAATAGELFF; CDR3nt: TGTGCCAGCAGCTTAGCAGCGACGGCCGGGGAGCTGTTTTTT
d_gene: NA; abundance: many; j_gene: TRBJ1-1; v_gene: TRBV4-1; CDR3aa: CASSQDGTSQAFF; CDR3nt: TGCGCCAGCAGCCAAGATGGGACGTCTCAAGCTTTCTTT
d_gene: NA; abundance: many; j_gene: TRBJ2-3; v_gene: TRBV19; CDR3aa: CASSPQRATDTQYF; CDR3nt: TGTGCCAGTAGTCCCCAGCGGGCTACAGATACGCAGTATTTT